The 13 T cell receptor beta chains below come from one sample, sequenced in a study of yellow fever vaccine responses in identical twins (dated by TCRdb to 2016 to 2019). Receptors were amplified or captured by RT-PCR. Sequencing relied on an Illumina HiSeq 2500. The public reads were run again by TCRdb, first through fastp at Q25 and then through MiXCR, and only productive beta chains were kept. Duplicate CDR3 protein sequences are folded into a single record with the most common DNA and genes. The sample table records about 4,600 distinct CDR3 sequences; approximately 85% of these occur just once. The top ten clones comprise about 2.1% of the sample. Sequencing used T cells from blood (PBMCs), unsorted or a sorted subset (not recorded which), obtained before or after yellow fever vaccination (not recorded which). The receptors shown here come from a woman between 18 and 29 years old who received the yellow fever vaccine. Donor details come from another sample of the same person, matched by shared clones.

The chain recombines TRBV12-3 or TRBV12-4 with TRBJ2-3, with D tentatively TRBD2 (5 bases). The V end was cut by 6 bases, the J end by 3 bases, with 22 bases between. This CDR3 is built from 17 residues. CDR3 nucleotide sequence: TGTGCCAGCAGGATCATTACTACTAGGTCGTGTACAGATACGCAGTATTTT. The encoded protein is CASRIITTRSCTDTQYF.

V gene TRBV29-1 combines with J gene TRBJ1-2, with TRBD1 as a possible D gene (6 bases). CDR1 SQVTM and CDR2 ANQGSEA come from the germline V gene. This CDR3 region has 12 residues. Between the trimmed V and J ends, which lost 4 bases and 4 bases, there was a span of 10 bases. CDR3 in amino acids: CSVVSGAYGYTF. The DNA for the CDR3 is TGCAGCGTTGTTTCAGGGGCCTATGGCTACACCTTC.

The CDR3: CASSPPGQGAIEQYF. CDR3 bases: TGTGCCAGCTCACCACCGGGACAGGGGGCTATCGAGCAGTACTTC. The gene calls are TRBV18 and TRBJ2-7, with 12 bases aligning to TRBD1. Germline assignment: CDR1 KGHSH and CDR2 LQKENI. The CDR3 spans 15 residues. V lost 0 bases, J lost 6 bases, and 3 bases stayed unmatched. The whole variable domain, filled in from reference TRBV18 and TRBJ2-7, reads NAGVMQNPRHLVRRRGQEARLRCSPMKGHSHVYWYRQLPEEGLKFMVYLQKENIIDESGMPKERFSAEFPKEGPSILRIQQVVRGDSAAYFCASSPPGQGAIEQYFGPGTRLTVT.

The chain employs TRBV9 and TRBJ2-3; D is unresolved. Germline-derived CDR1 and CDR2 are SGDLS and YYNGEE. Trimming took off 4 bases at V and 4 bases at J, with 22 bases between the two ends. The CDR3 is 17 amino acids. The CDR3 sequence: CASSSPQVYGFADTQYF. The DNA of the CDR3 is TGTGCCAGCAGCTCGCCGCAGGTTTATGGGTTCGCAGATACGCAGTATTTT.

This CDR3 is CSVETLGSYNEQFF. The CDR3 DNA reads TGCAGCGTTGAGACCCTAGGGTCCTACAATGAGCAGTTCTTC. V usage is TRBV29-1 and J usage is TRBJ2-1; D not resolved. The CDR3 has 14 amino acids. Trimming left V 3 bases short and J 1 base short, with 10 bases between. Germline V gene data show CDR1 as SQVTM and CDR2 as ANQGSEA.

The chain employs TRBV19 and TRBJ1-1; no firm D call. This CDR3 has 12 amino acids. Trimming took off 9 bases at V and 1 base at J, with 9 bases between the two ends. CDR1 and CDR2 from the germline V gene are LNHDA and SQIVND (reference sequence). This CDR3 reads CASRVRNTEAFF. The CDR3 coding sequence is TGTGCCAGCCGCGTGAGGAACACTGAAGCTTTCTTT.

Here the CDR3 DNA reads TGCGCCAGCAGCGTAGGACGGCTCCTAGGCACAGATACGCAGTATTTT. Encoded protein: CASSVGRLLGTDTQYF. The rearrangement links TRBV5-1 to TRBJ2-3, with D uncertain. CDR3 length: 16 amino acids. CDR1 SGHRS and CDR2 YFSETQ come from the germline V gene. The V end lost 4 bases, the J end lost 1 base, and 16 bases lay between the germline ends. Supplemented by reference TRBV5-1 and TRBJ2-3, the full variable domain reads KAGVTQTPRYLIKTRGQQVTLSCSPISGHRSVSWYQQTPGQGLQFLFEYFSETQRNKGNFPGRFSGRQFSNSRSEMNVSTLELGDSALYLCASSVGRLLGTDTQYFGPGTRLTVL.

This sequence joins TRBV4-3 and TRBJ2-7; 7 bases match TRBD1. The length of the CDR3 is 16 residues. CDR1 and CDR2 (germline): LGHNA, YSLEER. Trimming at V came to 1 base and at J to 1 base, leaving 7 bases not matched to a gene. The CDR3 nucleotides are TGCGCCAGCAGCCAAGCGTCGACAGGGTCGTCCTACGAGCAGTACTTC. Its protein is CASSQASTGSSYEQYF.

This rearrangement joins TRBV11-2 to TRBJ2-1; D call uncertain. Germline lookup yields CDR1 SGHAT and CDR2 FQNNGV. The germline V and J ends were trimmed by 5 bases and 0 bases, with 14 bases remaining between them. This CDR3 is 16 amino acids long. The CDR3 DNA reads TGTGCCAGCAGCCCGTGGTCATCGAGCTCCTACAATGAGCAGTTCTTC. It yields the protein CASSPWSSSSYNEQFF.

This clonotype was found once. This chain uses TRBV7-2 with TRBJ2-7; D gene uncertain. The CDR3 spans 15 residues. V lost 0 bases to trimming and J lost 2 bases, with 11 bases between them. Germline CDR1 SGHTA, CDR2 FQGNSA. The CDR3 bases are TGTGCCAGCAGCTTAGCGCTGGGCCTAGCCTACGAGCAGTACTTC. Protein sequence: CASSLALGLAYEQYF. The whole variable domain, filled in from reference TRBV7-2 and TRBJ2-7, reads GAGVSQSPSNKVTEKGKDVELRCDPISGHTALYWYRQSLGQGLEFLIYFQGNSAPDKSGLPSDRFSAERTGGSVSTLTIQRTQQEDSAVYLCASSLALGLAYEQYFGPGTRLTVT.

V gene TRBV7-8 combines with J gene TRBJ2-7; 8 positions match TRBD1. The CDR3 is 15 amino acids. V shed 1 base, J shed 3 bases, and the junction held 5 bases outside the gene matches. The V gene's germline CDR1 is SGHVS and CDR2 FQNEAQ. The CDR3 nucleotides are TGTGCCAGCAGCTTAGTCGGACAGGGAGGCTACGAGCAGTACTTC. Residues: CASSLVGQGGYEQYF.

The chain carries TRBV19 and TRBJ1-1; the D gene is possibly TRBD1 (6 bases). Germline values: CDR1 LNHDA, CDR2 SQIVND (reference sequence). The V end was cut by 2 bases, the J end by 6 bases, with 10 bases between. CDR3 length: 13 residues. Written as DNA, the CDR3 is TGTGCCAGTAGTATAAAAGGGGGTTCTGAAGCTTTCTTT. Translation: CASSIKGGSEAFF.

This chain links TRBV20-1 with TRBJ2-7; D is possibly TRBD1 or TRBD2 (5 bases each). V shed 3 bases and J shed 5 bases, with 14 bases lying between them. From germline, CDR1 is DFQATT and CDR2 SNEGSKA (reference sequence). This CDR3 region has 13 residues. The CDR3 nucleotides read TGCAGTGCTAGGGCGGGCAGGGTTAACGAGCAGTACTTC. Residues: CSARAGRVNEQYF.